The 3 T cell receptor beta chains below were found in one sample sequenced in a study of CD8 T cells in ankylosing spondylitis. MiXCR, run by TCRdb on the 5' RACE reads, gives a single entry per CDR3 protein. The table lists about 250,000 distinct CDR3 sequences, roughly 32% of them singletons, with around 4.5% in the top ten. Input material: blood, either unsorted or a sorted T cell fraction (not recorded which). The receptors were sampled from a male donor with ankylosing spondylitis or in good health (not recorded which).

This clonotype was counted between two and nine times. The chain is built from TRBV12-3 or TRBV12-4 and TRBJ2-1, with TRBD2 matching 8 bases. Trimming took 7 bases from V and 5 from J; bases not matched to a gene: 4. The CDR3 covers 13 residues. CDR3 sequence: CASTRGANNEQFF. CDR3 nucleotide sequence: TGTGCCAGCACGCGGGGGGCCAACAATGAGCAGTTCTTC.

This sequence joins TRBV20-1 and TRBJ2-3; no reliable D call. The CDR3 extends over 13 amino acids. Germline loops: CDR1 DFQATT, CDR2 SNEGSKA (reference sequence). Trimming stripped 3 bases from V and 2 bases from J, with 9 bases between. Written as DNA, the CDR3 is TGCAGTGCTAGCTTATTCTCCACAGATACGCAGTATTTT. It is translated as CSASLFSTDTQYF.

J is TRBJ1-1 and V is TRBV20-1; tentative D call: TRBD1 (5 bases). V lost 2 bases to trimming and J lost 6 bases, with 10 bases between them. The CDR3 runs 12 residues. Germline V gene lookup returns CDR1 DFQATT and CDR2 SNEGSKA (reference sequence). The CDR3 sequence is CSARQGGAEAFF. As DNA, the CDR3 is TGCAGTGCTAGACAGGGAGGAGCTGAAGCTTTCTTT.